Each of the 5 T cell receptor beta chains below was sequenced from the same sample in a study of blood T cell repertoires in COVID-19. Data came from immunoSEQ multiplex PCR; TCRdb stores just in-frame clones and leaves some out. The data hold about 64,000 clones, with 80% to 95% observed a single time. Source material: peripheral blood. Receptor source: a woman older than 75 with active COVID-19.

The V gene is TRBV5-1, the J gene TRBJ1-3; D is perhaps TRBD1 (5 bases). V lost 0 bases to trimming and J lost 4 bases, with 8 bases between them. The germline V gene has CDR1 SGHRS and CDR2 YFSETQ. CDR3 length: 14 amino acids. The CDR3 DNA is TGCGCCAGCAGCTTGGCAGGGTACGGAAACACCATATATTTT. It translates to CASSLAGYGNTIYF.

The chain carries TRBV5-1 and TRBJ2-7; TRBD1 aligns across 8 bases. Germline CDR1 is SGHRS and CDR2 is YFSETQ. With V trimmed by 4 bases and J by 0 bases, 6 bases remained unmatched. CDR3 length: 15 amino acids. As DNA, the CDR3 is TGCGCCAGCAGCCAAGACAGGGGCCTCTCCTACGAGCAGTACTTC. As protein: CASSQDRGLSYEQYF.

The chain links TRBV5-6 to TRBJ1-1; unclear D gene. The V end lost 0 bases, the J end lost 2 bases, and 11 bases lay between the germline ends. This CDR3 comprises 15 residues. CDR1 is SGHDT and CDR2 is YYEEEE in the germline V gene. The CDR3: CASSLAPGSNTEAFF. The DNA for the CDR3 is TGTGCCAGCAGCTTGGCCCCAGGATCTAACACTGAAGCTTTCTTT.

The chain uses TRBV4-1 and TRBJ2-3; the match to TRBD2 covers 7 bases. In germline, CDR1 is MGHRA, CDR2 YSYEKL. The CDR3 totals 15 residues. V shed 4 bases, J shed 2 bases, and the junction held 6 bases outside the gene matches. The CDR3 spells CASSLAGVPTDTQYF. CDR3 in DNA: TGCGCCAGCAGCCTCGCGGGGGTTCCCACAGATACGCAGTATTTT.

V is TRBV2 and J is TRBJ2-1; 12 nucleotides align to TRBD2. There are 15 residues in the CDR3. V trimming: 8 bases; J trimming: 4 bases; junction bases outside the gene matches: 6. Germline CDR1 reads SNHLY; CDR2 reads FYNNEI. CDR3 sequence reads: CASRVGLAGYNEQFF. The CDR3 bases are TGTGCCAGCCGCGTAGGACTAGCGGGATACAATGAGCAGTTCTTC.